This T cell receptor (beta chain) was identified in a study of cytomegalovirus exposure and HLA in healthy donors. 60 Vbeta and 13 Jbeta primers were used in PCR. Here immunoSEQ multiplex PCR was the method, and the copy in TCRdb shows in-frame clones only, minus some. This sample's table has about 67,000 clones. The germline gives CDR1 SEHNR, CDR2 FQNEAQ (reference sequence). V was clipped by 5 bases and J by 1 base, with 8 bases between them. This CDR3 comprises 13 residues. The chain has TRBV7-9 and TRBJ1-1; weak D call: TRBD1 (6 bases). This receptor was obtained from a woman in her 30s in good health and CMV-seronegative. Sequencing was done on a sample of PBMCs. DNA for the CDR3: TGTGCCAGCAGCCTGGACAGGAACACTGAAGCTTTCTTT. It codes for CASSLDRNTEAFF. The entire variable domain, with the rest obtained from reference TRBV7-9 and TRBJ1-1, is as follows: DTGVSQNPRHKITKRGQNVTFRCDPISEHNRLYWYRQTLGQGPEFLTYFQNEAQLEKSRLLSDRFSAERPKGSFSTLEIQRTEQGDSAMYLCASSLDRNTEAFFGQGTRLTVV.